This paragraph reports one T cell receptor (beta chain). Its target is not known. This sample stems from a study of cytomegalovirus exposure and HLA in healthy donors. PCR was performed using 60 Vbeta and 13 Jbeta primers. Some clones are missing from TCRdb's copy, which holds only in-frame ones; the method was immunoSEQ multiplex PCR. The sample holds about 54,000 clones, around 78% seen once. Trimming removed 4 bases from V and 10 bases from J; junction bases left unmatched: 4. The CDR3 runs 12 residues. The germline CDR1 and CDR2 sequences are LGHNA and YSLEER. Points from the study as a whole: Cytomegalovirus association was assigned to some 160 TCR beta chains. A cluster of highly shared sequence variants was likely a sequencing artifact. What a later analysis showed was that several of the most significant clusters appeared linked to common viral pathogens.

Sequencing was carried out using PBMCs. The rearrangement uses TRBV4-3 and TRBJ2-1; 7 bases are shared with TRBD2. The receptor was isolated from a female donor in good health and CMV-seronegative. Written as DNA, the CDR3 is TGCGCCAGCAGCCGGGTGGGAGGGGAGCAGTTCTTC. Protein product: CASSRVGGEQFF.